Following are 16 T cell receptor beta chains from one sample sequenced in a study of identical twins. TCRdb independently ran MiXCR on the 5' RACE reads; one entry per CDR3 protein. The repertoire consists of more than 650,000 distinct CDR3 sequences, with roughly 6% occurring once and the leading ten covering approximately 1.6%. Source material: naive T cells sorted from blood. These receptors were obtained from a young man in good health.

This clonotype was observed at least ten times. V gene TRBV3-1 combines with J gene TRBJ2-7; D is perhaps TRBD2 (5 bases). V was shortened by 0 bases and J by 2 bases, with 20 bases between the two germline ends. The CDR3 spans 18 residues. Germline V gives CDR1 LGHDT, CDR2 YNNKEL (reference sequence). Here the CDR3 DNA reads TGTGCCAGCAGCCAAGAGGTTGGGCAGGCAGGAGGCCCCTACGAGCAGTACTTC. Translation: CASSQEVGQAGGPYEQYF.

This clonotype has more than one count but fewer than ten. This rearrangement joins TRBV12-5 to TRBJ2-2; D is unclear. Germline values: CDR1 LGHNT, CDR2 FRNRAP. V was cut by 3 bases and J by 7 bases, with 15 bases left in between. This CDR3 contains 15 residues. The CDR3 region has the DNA TGTGCTAGTGGTTTTCCAGCCTCGGGCGGCGGGGAGCTGTTTTTT. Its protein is CASGFPASGGGELFF.

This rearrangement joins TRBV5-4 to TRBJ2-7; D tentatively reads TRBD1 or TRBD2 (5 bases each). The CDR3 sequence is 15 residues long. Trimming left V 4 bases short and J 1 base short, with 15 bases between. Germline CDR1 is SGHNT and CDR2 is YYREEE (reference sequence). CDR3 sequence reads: CASSRIRDGSYEQYV. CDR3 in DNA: TGTGCCAGCAGCCGAATCCGGGACGGATCCTACGAGCAGTACGTC.

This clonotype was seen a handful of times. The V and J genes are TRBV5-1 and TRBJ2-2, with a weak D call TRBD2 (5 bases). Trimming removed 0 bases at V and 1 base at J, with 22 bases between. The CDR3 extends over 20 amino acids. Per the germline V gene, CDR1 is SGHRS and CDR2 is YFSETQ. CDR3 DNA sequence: TGCGCCAGCAGCTTGGCAATAAGTTTTGGGGAGCCCCAGAACACCGGGGAGCTGTTTTTT. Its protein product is CASSLAISFGEPQNTGELFF.

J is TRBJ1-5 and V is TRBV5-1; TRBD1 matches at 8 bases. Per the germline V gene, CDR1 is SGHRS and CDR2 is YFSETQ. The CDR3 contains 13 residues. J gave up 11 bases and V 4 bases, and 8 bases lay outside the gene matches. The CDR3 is CASSRTTGEAQHF. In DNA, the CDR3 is TGCGCCAGCAGCCGAACGACAGGGGAGGCCCAGCATTTT.

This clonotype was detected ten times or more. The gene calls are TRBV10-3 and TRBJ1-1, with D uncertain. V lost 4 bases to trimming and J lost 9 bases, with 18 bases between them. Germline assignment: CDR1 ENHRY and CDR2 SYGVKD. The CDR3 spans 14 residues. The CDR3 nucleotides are TGTGCCATCAGTGCAAACGCCCAGCCTCGTCAAGCTTTCTTT. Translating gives CAISANAQPRQAFF.

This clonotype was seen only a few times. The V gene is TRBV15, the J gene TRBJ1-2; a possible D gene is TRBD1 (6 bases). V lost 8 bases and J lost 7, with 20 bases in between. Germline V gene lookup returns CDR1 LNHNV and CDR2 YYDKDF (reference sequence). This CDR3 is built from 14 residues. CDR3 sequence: CATGNWTAVPGYTF. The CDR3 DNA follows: TGTGCCACCGGAAACTGGACAGCAGTGCCTGGCTACACCTTC.

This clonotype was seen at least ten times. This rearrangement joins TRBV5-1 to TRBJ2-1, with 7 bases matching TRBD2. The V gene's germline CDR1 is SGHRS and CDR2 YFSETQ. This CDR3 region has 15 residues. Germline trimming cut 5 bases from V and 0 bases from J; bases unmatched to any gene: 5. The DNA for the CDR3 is TGCGCCAGCAGGCCGAGCGGGACCTCCTACAATGAGCAGTTCTTC. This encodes CASRPSGTSYNEQFF.

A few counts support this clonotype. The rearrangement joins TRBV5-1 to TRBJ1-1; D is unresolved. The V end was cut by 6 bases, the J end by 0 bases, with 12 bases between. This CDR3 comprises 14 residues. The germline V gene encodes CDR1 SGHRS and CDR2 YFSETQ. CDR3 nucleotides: TGCGCCAGCAATTTGGATACTTTGAACACTGAAGCTTTCTTT. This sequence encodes CASNLDTLNTEAFF.

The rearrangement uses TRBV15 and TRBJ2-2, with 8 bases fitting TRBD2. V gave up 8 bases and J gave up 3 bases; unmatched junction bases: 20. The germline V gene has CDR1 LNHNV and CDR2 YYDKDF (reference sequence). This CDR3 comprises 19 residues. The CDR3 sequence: CATSQVGSGLAGYTGELFF. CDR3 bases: TGTGCCACCTCGCAGGTCGGCTCCGGACTAGCTGGGTACACCGGGGAGCTGTTTTTT.

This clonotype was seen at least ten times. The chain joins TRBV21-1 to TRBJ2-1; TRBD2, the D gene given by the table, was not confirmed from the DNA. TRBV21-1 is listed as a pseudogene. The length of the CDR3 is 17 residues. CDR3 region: CASSKAHGLVRAKEQFF. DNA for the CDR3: TGTGCCAGCAGCAAAGCGCACGGACTAGTTAGGGCCAAGGAGCAGTTCTTC.

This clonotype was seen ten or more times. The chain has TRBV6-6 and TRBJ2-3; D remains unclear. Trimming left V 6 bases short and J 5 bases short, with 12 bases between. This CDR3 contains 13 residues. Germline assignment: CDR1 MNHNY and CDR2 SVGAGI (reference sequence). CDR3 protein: CASSSTFIDTQYF. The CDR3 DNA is TGTGCCAGCAGCTCGACCTTTATAGATACGCAGTATTTT.

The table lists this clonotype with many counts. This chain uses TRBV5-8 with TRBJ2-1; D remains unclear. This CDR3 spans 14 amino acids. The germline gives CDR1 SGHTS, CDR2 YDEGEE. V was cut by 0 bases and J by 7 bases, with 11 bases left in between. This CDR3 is CASSLGATNNEQFF. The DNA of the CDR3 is TGTGCCAGCAGCTTGGGGGCCACTAATAATGAGCAGTTCTTC.

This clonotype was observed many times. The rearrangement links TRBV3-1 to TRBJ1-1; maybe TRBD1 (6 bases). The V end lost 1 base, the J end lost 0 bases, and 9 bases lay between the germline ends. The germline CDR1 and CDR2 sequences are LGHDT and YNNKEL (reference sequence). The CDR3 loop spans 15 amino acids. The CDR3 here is CASSQAEGVNTEAFF. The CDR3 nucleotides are TGTGCCAGCAGCCAAGCTGAGGGGGTGAACACTGAAGCTTTCTTT.

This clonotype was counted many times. The CDR3 DNA is TGTGCCAGCAGCTTAGACAGTCACAATGAGCAGTTCTTC. This codes for CASSLDSHNEQFF. The V and J genes are TRBV7-7 and TRBJ2-1; D gene ambiguous. V was shortened by 1 base and J by 5 bases, with 6 bases between the two germline ends. The CDR3 is 13 residues long. Germline V gene lookup returns CDR1 SSHAT and CDR2 FNYEAQ (reference sequence).

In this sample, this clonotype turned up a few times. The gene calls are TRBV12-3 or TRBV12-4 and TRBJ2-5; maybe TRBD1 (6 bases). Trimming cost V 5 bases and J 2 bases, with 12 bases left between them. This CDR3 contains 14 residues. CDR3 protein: CASSITGKQETQYF. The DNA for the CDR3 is TGTGCCAGCAGTATTACAGGGAAACAAGAGACCCAGTACTTC.